This entry lists 26 T cell receptor beta chains sequenced from one sample in a study of T cells in Graves' hyperthyroidism and ophthalmopathy (dated by TCRdb to between 2018 and 2021). The library came from multiplex PCR. Instrument on record: Illumina HiSeq 2000. The TCR beta CDR3 regions were amplified from RNA transcripts. The TCR CDR3 was subjected to a first round of RT-PCR using the HTBI primer set and the Qiagen OneStep RT-PCR kit. TCRdb took the public reads, trimmed them with fastp at Q25, ran MiXCR for clone calling and kept in-frame beta chains. Each CDR3 protein gets just one entry, which takes the most common genes and DNA from the rows behind it. The sample table holds around 440,000 distinct CDR3 sequences, of which 15% to 19% were seen once. The ten top clones hold 13% to 15% of the sample. Sequencing used blood. These receptors were taken from a woman in her late teens or twenties with Graves' hyperthyroidism.

The J gene is TRBJ2-4, the V gene TRBV6-1; perhaps TRBD2 as D (6 bases). V was trimmed by 10 bases and J by 0 bases, leaving 22 bases between them. The CDR3 totals 17 residues. CDR1 MNHNS and CDR2 SASEGT come from the germline V gene. The CDR3 is CANPEARDLLAKNIQYF. CDR3 in DNA: TGTGCCAACCCCGAGGCACGGGACTTACTAGCCAAAAACATTCAGTACTTC.

The chain is built from TRBV20-1 and TRBJ2-1; the D call may be TRBD1 or TRBD2 (6 bases each). The CDR3 loop spans 12 amino acids. Looked up from germline, CDR1 is DFQATT and CDR2 is SNEGSKA (reference sequence). Deletions cut 3 bases from V and 9 bases from J, with 12 bases between. The CDR3 loop is CSARGGGVEQFF. The CDR3, as DNA: TGCAGTGCTAGGGGGGGCGGGGTTGAGCAGTTCTTC.

This clonotype was recorded many times. V and J are TRBV28 and TRBJ1-1, with no clear D. The length of the CDR3 is 13 residues. The V gene lost 5 bases and the J gene lost 4 bases, with 11 bases spanning the gap. The germline V gene has CDR1 MDHEN and CDR2 SYDVKM. CDR3 sequence (DNA): TGTGCCAGCAGTCCTCCTCCCTCCACTGAAGCTTTCTTT. Residues: CASSPPPSTEAFF.

The table lists this clonotype with many counts. The rearrangement links TRBV27 to TRBJ2-2; unclear D gene. Trimming shortened V by 8 bases and J by 5 bases, and 12 bases separated the two germline ends. The germline gives CDR1 MNHEY, CDR2 SMNVEV (reference sequence). The CDR3 has 13 amino acids. CDR3 sequence (DNA): TGTGCCAGCTCGGCCACTGTAACCGGGGAGCTGTTTTTT. This sequence encodes CASSATVTGELFF.

There are many counts of this clonotype. The chain employs TRBV28 and TRBJ1-4; no firm D call. Germline lookup yields CDR1 MDHEN and CDR2 SYDVKM. Trimming left V 3 bases short and J 10 bases short, with 12 bases between. This CDR3 region has 13 residues. CDR3 protein: CASSFNLVPKLFF. The CDR3 DNA follows: TGTGCCAGCAGTTTCAATTTGGTCCCAAAACTGTTTTTT.

This sequence joins TRBV7-9 and TRBJ1-3; tentatively, D is TRBD1 (5 bases). The CDR3 is 16 amino acids. Germline values: CDR1 SEHNR, CDR2 FQNEAQ (reference sequence). Trimming took off 1 base at V and 0 bases at J, with 10 bases between the two ends. The CDR3, as DNA: TGTGCCAGCAGCTTAGGGGGACGAACCTCTGGAAACACCATATATTTT. This sequence encodes CASSLGGRTSGNTIYF. The full variable domain, rest sourced from reference TRBV7-9 and TRBJ1-3, is DTGVSQNPRHKITKRGQNVTFRCDPISEHNRLYWYRQTLGQGPEFLTYFQNEAQLEKSRLLSDRFSAERPKGSFSTLEIQRTEQGDSAMYLCASSLGGRTSGNTIYFGEGSWLTVV.

This clonotype was seen many times. The V and J genes are TRBV6-1 and TRBJ2-5; D is undetermined. The CDR3 loop spans 13 amino acids. Trimming took 6 bases from V and 5 from J, leaving 13 bases between them. Germline loops: CDR1 MNHNS, CDR2 SASEGT. The CDR3: CASRSLVGETQYF. In DNA form, the CDR3 reads TGTGCCAGCAGGTCCTTAGTCGGGGAGACCCAGTACTTC.

This clonotype has at least ten counts. The DNA for the CDR3 is TGTGCCAGCAGTAAGCACAGGGGGCGGGATACGCAGTATTTT. This gives the protein CASSKHRGRDTQYF. This chain joins TRBV25-1 and TRBJ2-3, with TRBD1 matching over 9 bases. The CDR3 has 14 residues. Trimming cost V 5 bases and J 6 bases; bases outside gene matches: 6. Germline V gives CDR1 MGHDK, CDR2 SYGVNS.

This clonotype has at least ten counts. V usage is TRBV20-1 and J usage is TRBJ2-5, with D maybe TRBD2 (6 bases). The CDR3 contains 13 residues. Germline CDR1 is DFQATT and CDR2 is SNEGSKA (reference sequence). The V end was cut by 7 bases, the J end by 5 bases, with 17 bases between. Here the CDR3 reads CSVAQGGGETQYF. CDR3 nucleotides: TGCAGTGTCGCGCAGGGAGGAGGGGAGACCCAGTACTTC.

The rearrangement uses TRBV7-9 and TRBJ1-1, with D perhaps matching TRBD1 (5 bases). The CDR3 length is 15 residues. Trimming cost V 8 bases and J 0 bases, with 16 bases left between them. Germline-derived CDR1 and CDR2 are SEHNR and FQNEAQ (reference sequence). CDR3 amino acids: CASSGARLMNTEAFF. Written as DNA, the CDR3 is TGTGCCAGCTCTGGGGCCAGGCTAATGAACACTGAAGCTTTCTTT.

The chain is built from TRBV10-3 and TRBJ1-6; no definite D call. Germline V gives CDR1 ENHRY, CDR2 SYGVKD. The V end was cut by 3 bases, the J end by 7 bases, with 7 bases between. The length of the CDR3 is 13 residues. The CDR3: CAISEDWNSPLHF. The CDR3, as DNA: TGTGCCATCAGTGAAGACTGGAATTCACCCCTCCACTTT.

The rearrangement uses TRBV11-2 and TRBJ1-2, with D perhaps matching TRBD1 (5 bases). Trimming took off 6 bases at V and 10 bases at J, with 24 bases between the two ends. CDR1 and CDR2 from the germline V gene are SGHAT and FQNNGV. The CDR3 consists of 15 residues. The CDR3 sequence is CASRAITGTSRDYTF. The CDR3 bases are TGTGCCAGCAGGGCCATCACCGGGACGTCCAGGGACTACACCTTC.

The chain carries TRBV4-1 and TRBJ2-1, with 9 bases identical to TRBD2. Germline loops: CDR1 MGHRA, CDR2 YSYEKL. This CDR3 comprises 17 residues. The V segment lost 1 base and the J segment 8 bases; nucleotides outside the gene matches: 12. The CDR3, as DNA: TGCGCCAGCAGCCAAGGGCGGCTAGCGGGGACTTCGGATGAGCAGTTCTTC. Amino acids: CASSQGRLAGTSDEQFF.

The chain carries TRBV7-2 and TRBJ1-3; a weak D match, TRBD1 (6 bases). Germline V gene lookup returns CDR1 SGHTA and CDR2 FQGNSA. The ends were cut back, 9 bases at V and 1 base at J, with 25 bases in the middle. This CDR3 region has 18 residues. In DNA, the CDR3 is TGTGCCAGTAGAATCGTCTGGTACAGGGTCGCATCTGGAAACACCATATATTTT. It encodes CASRIVWYRVASGNTIYF.

As for this clonotype: Possible read error: a much larger clone is one base away. The chain recombines TRBV6-9 with TRBJ1-4; a weak D match, TRBD1 (5 bases). CDR1 MNHGY and CDR2 SVAAGI come from the germline V gene. Between the trimmed V and J ends, which lost 3 bases and 8 bases, there was a span of 13 bases. The CDR3 has 14 amino acids. The CDR3 region is CASSYGGPGEKLFF. For the CDR3, the DNA is TGTGCCAGCAGTTACGGGGGTCCAGGGGAAAAACTGTTTTTT.

This clonotype came up many times. The chain links TRBV20-1 to TRBJ2-3, with 15 bases matching TRBD2. CDR3 length: 16 amino acids. CDR1 and CDR2 (germline): DFQATT, SNEGSKA (reference sequence). V shed 4 bases and J 4 bases; nucleotides not matched to a gene: 6. CDR3 DNA: TGCAGTGCTAACCTGGGACTAGCGGGGGGCGCAGATACGCAGTATTTT. It is translated as CSANLGLAGGADTQYF.

This clonotype was seen a handful of times. CDR3 loop: CSARVVPSGRTDTQYF. The CDR3 coding sequence is TGCAGTGCTAGAGTCGTCCCTAGCGGGCGCACAGATACGCAGTATTTT. This chain joins TRBV20-1 and TRBJ2-3, with 8 bases aligning to TRBD2. The germline CDR1 and CDR2 sequences are DFQATT and SNEGSKA (reference sequence). The J segment lost 1 base and the V segment lost 1 base, leaving 7 bases of the junction unmatched. CDR3 size: 16 residues.

This clonotype was seen at least ten times. The chain links TRBV20-1 to TRBJ2-1; D is ambiguous. The germline CDR1 and CDR2 sequences are DFQATT and SNEGSKA (reference sequence). The CDR3 is 13 amino acids. Trimming took off 0 bases at V and 2 bases at J, with 5 bases between the two ends. CDR3 sequence (DNA): TGCAGTGCTAGAGATCACCCCTACAATGAGCAGTTCTTC. Translation gives CSARDHPYNEQFF.

This clonotype has a count of ten or more. The CDR3 nucleotides read TGTGCCAGCAGCCCCAGTGGGGAGAACTATGGCTACACCTTC. It encodes CASSPSGENYGYTF. The chain carries TRBV11-2 and TRBJ1-2, with D unclear. This CDR3 region has 14 residues. Per the germline V gene, CDR1 is SGHAT and CDR2 is FQNNGV. Trimming pared 5 bases from V and 2 bases from J, leaving 12 bases between.

In regard to this clonotype: With a much larger clone just one base away, this may be a read error. The CDR3 is CASSTAGTGYTEAFF. The CDR3 DNA reads as TGCGCCAGCAGCACTGCCGGGACAGGGTACACTGAAGCTTTCTTT. This chain joins TRBV5-1 and TRBJ1-1, with 9 bases lining up with TRBD1. V lost 4 bases to trimming and J lost 3 bases; unmatched junction nucleotides: 7. CDR3 size: 15 residues. Germline V gene lookup returns CDR1 SGHRS and CDR2 YFSETQ. Based on the CDR3 plus reference TRBV5-1 and TRBJ1-1, the full variable domain is KAGVTQTPRYLIKTRGQQVTLSCSPISGHRSVSWYQQTPGQGLQFLFEYFSETQRNKGNFPGRFSGRQFSNSRSEMNVSTLELGDSALYLCASSTAGTGYTEAFFGQGTRLTVV.

This clonotype was found many times. The chain links TRBV28 to TRBJ2-4; the D gene is possibly TRBD1 (5 bases). This CDR3 is built from 16 residues. Per the germline V gene, CDR1 is MDHEN and CDR2 is SYDVKM. The V gene lost 2 bases and the J gene lost 0 bases, with 11 bases spanning the gap. CDR3 nucleotides: TGTGCCAGCAGTTTACAAGGGGCTCTAGCCAAAAACATTCAGTACTTC. Translating it yields CASSLQGALAKNIQYF.

This clonotype was picked up many times. Relative to the germline gene, one junction end is altered; a read error may explain this. V and J are TRBV18 and TRBJ1-2, with D unclear. Germline V gene data show CDR1 as KGHSH and CDR2 as LQKENI. This CDR3 contains 14 residues. The CDR3 loop reads CASSPPTRSYGYTF. The CDR3 DNA follows: TGTGCCAGCTCCCCACCGACAAGATCCTATGGCTACACCTTC.

This clonotype was picked up many times. The rearrangement links TRBV12-3 or TRBV12-4 to TRBJ2-7; D remains unclear. Trimming shortened V by 1 base and J by 1 base, and 8 bases separated the two germline ends. The CDR3 spans 14 residues. The CDR3 here is CASSLDIVSYEQYF. The CDR3 nucleotides read TGTGCCAGCAGTTTAGACATCGTATCCTACGAGCAGTACTTC.

V and J are TRBV7-9 and TRBJ1-4; D is uncertain. Germline-derived CDR1 and CDR2 are SEHNR and FQNEAQ (reference sequence). CDR3 length equals 14 residues. V shed 2 bases and J shed 8 bases, with 12 bases lying between them. The CDR3 spells CASSLSGSGEKLFF. The CDR3, as DNA: TGTGCCAGCAGCTTATCGGGGTCTGGAGAAAAACTGTTTTTT.

Many counts were recorded for this clonotype. In DNA form, the CDR3 reads TGTGCCAGCAGTGTTGCGGGATCCTACGAGCAGTACTTC. Residues: CASSVAGSYEQYF. V and J are TRBV2 and TRBJ2-7; D is perhaps TRBD2 (6 bases). The ends were cut back, 4 bases at V and 1 base at J, with 8 bases in the middle. The germline CDR1 and CDR2 sequences are SNHLY and FYNNEI. This CDR3 spans 13 amino acids. Together with reference TRBV2 and TRBJ2-7, the CDR3 gives the full variable domain: EPEVTQTPSHQVTQMGQEVILRCVPISNHLYFYWYRQILGQKVEFLVSFYNNEISEKSEIFDDQFSVERPDGSNFTLKIRSTKLEDSAMYFCASSVAGSYEQYFGPGTRLTVT.

This clonotype appeared many times. The chain is built from TRBV20-1 and TRBJ2-7; D not resolved. The length of the CDR3 is 12 residues. V lost 0 bases and J 3 bases, leaving 6 bases between the germline ends. Germline V gene lookup returns CDR1 DFQATT and CDR2 SNEGSKA (reference sequence). CDR3 nucleotides: TGCAGTGCTAGAGATTGGAACTACGAGCAGTACTTC. It is translated as CSARDWNYEQYF.